These 27 T cell receptor beta chains were all obtained from the same sample, sequenced in a study of blood T cells in healthy people across ages. The use of a sample-barcoded 5' primer and a J-beta primer mix characterized a second PCR of roughly 7 to 12 cycles. Using its own MiXCR run on the 5' RACE reads, TCRdb lists one record per CDR3 protein. The table shows under 1,000,000 distinct CDR3 sequences, with about half occurring only once. Sequencing input: blood. These receptors came from a man older than 75 in good health.

This clonotype was counted a few times. The genes are TRBV20-1 and TRBJ2-5; D unresolved. The CDR3 loop spans 12 amino acids. Germline V gene lookup returns CDR1 DFQATT and CDR2 SNEGSKA (reference sequence). Trimming removed 5 bases at V and 2 bases at J, with 9 bases between. The DNA for the CDR3 is TGCAGTGCTGGGCACGGGCAAGAGACCCAGTACTTC. Protein product: CSAGHGQETQYF.

Notes on this clonotype: A much larger clone lies a single base off, so this may be a read error. The V and J genes are TRBV20-1 and TRBJ2-1; the match to TRBD2 covers 7 bases. Germline V gene data show CDR1 as DFQATT and CDR2 as SNEGSKA (reference sequence). This CDR3 has 14 residues. This chain's CDR3 is CSGEETSYNNVQFF. The CDR3 nucleotides are TGCAGCGGCGAAGAGACTAGCTACAACAATGTGCAGTTCTTC.

This clonotype occurred once. The V call is TRBV6-5, the J call TRBJ1-1; 7 bases agree with TRBD1. The CDR3 length is 16 residues. V trimming: 6 bases; J trimming: 0 bases; junction bases outside the gene matches: 10. The V gene's germline CDR1 is MNHEY and CDR2 SVGAGI. The DNA for the CDR3 is TGTGCCAGCAGCGACAGGGTCGTTATCGTGAACACTGAAGCTTTCTTT. The encoded protein is CASSDRVVIVNTEAFF.

This chain connects TRBV29-1 to TRBJ2-7; 7 bases agree with TRBD2. The end of the DNA is better explained by TRBJ2-5, so the J call may be wrong. The CDR3 contains 15 residues. The V gene's germline CDR1 is SQVTM and CDR2 ANQGSEA. CDR3 in DNA: TGCAGCGTCGGGCTTCGGGGAGGGCCGTCAGAGACCCAGTACTTC. Its translation is CSVGLRGGPSETQYF.

This clonotype was recorded once. V gene TRBV10-3 combines with J gene TRBJ2-6; possibly TRBD1 for D (6 bases). Looked up from germline, CDR1 is ENHRY and CDR2 is SYGVKD. Trimming took 10 bases from V and 0 from J, leaving 13 bases between them. The CDR3 is 15 residues long. CDR3 nucleotides: TGTGCCAACCTGGACAGTATCTCTGGGGCCAACGTCCTGACTTTC. This encodes CANLDSISGANVLTF.

This chain connects TRBV27 to TRBJ2-1; D could derive from TRBD1 or TRBD2 (5 bases each). Germline V CDR1 and CDR2: MNHEY, SMNVEV (reference sequence). This CDR3 comprises 18 residues. Trimming removed 6 bases at V and 3 bases at J, with 24 bases between. In DNA, the CDR3 is TGTGCCAGCAGCCGGATGGTCGGGACGTTGAGAGTCTACAATGAGCAGTTCTTC. It translates to CASSRMVGTLRVYNEQFF.

The rearrangement joins TRBV12-3 or TRBV12-4 to TRBJ2-3; the match to TRBD1 covers 8 bases. This CDR3 spans 15 amino acids. V shed 5 bases, J shed 3 bases, and the junction held 7 bases outside the gene matches. The CDR3: CASSTGQGGTDTQYF. Here the CDR3 DNA reads TGTGCCAGCAGTACCGGACAGGGAGGAACAGATACGCAGTATTTT.

This sequence joins TRBV2 and TRBJ1-2, with TRBD1 as a possible D gene (5 bases). V was clipped by 1 base and J by 5 bases, with 8 bases between them. The CDR3 length is 13 residues. Germline CDR1 reads SNHLY; CDR2 reads FYNNEI. This CDR3 is CASSEGRAYGYTF. The CDR3, as DNA: TGTGCCAGCAGTGAAGGCAGGGCGTATGGCTACACCTTC.

Only a few counts were recorded for this clonotype. The CDR3 sequence: CATRGLRVQGANNEQYF. CDR3 nucleotides: TGTGCCACCCGAGGCCTCCGGGTGCAGGGGGCGAACAATGAGCAGTACTTC. The rearrangement uses TRBV7-9 and TRBJ2-1, with 8 bases identical to TRBD1. The DNA end favors TRBJ2-7, so the J call may be wrong. The CDR3 is made up of 17 amino acids. Germline V gene lookup returns CDR1 SEHNR and CDR2 FQNEAQ (reference sequence).

The V and J genes are TRBV4-1 and TRBJ1-2; D gene uncertain. Germline CDR1 and CDR2: MGHRA and YSYEKL. The CDR3 extends over 16 amino acids. The V gene lost 0 bases and the J gene lost 8 bases, with 19 bases spanning the gap. The CDR3 DNA reads TGCGCCAGCAGCCAAGATCTGTTAGGCATTTCGGGGGGCTACACCTTC. Its protein product is CASSQDLLGISGGYTF.

This chain joins TRBV4-2 and TRBJ1-6, with a tentative D call TRBD1 (5 bases). CDR1 is LGHNA and CDR2 is YNFKEQ in the germline V gene. V lost 0 bases to trimming and J lost 6 bases, with 9 bases between them. CDR3 size: 15 residues. CDR3 protein: CASSQDRQLNSPLHF. DNA of the CDR3: TGTGCCAGCAGCCAAGATCGACAGCTTAATTCACCCCTCCACTTT.

The chain uses TRBV29-1 and TRBJ2-3, with unresolved D. Per the germline V gene, CDR1 is SQVTM and CDR2 is ANQGSEA. The CDR3 contains 12 residues. The V gene lost 4 bases and the J gene lost 2 bases, with 7 bases spanning the gap. CDR3 nucleotide sequence: TGCAGCGTTGCGCCAGACACAGATACGCAGTATTTT. It codes for CSVAPDTDTQYF.

The rearrangement links TRBV10-3 to TRBJ2-1; TRBD2 matches 9 bases. This CDR3 is built from 15 residues. CDR1 and CDR2 from the germline V gene are ENHRY and SYGVKD. The V gene end was trimmed by 7 bases and the J gene end by 3 bases; junction bases not matched to a gene: 7. The CDR3 spells CAITDGTSLYNEQFF. The CDR3, as DNA: TGTGCCATCACTGACGGGACTAGCCTCTACAATGAGCAGTTCTTC.

V gene TRBV5-1 combines with J gene TRBJ2-7; D may be TRBD1 or TRBD2 (6 bases each). V gave up 0 bases and J gave up 3 bases, with 13 bases separating them. The CDR3 is 15 amino acids. In germline, CDR1 is SGHRS, CDR2 YFSETQ. The CDR3 sequence is CASSLEGGKSYEQYF. Written as DNA, the CDR3 is TGCGCCAGCAGCTTGGAAGGGGGGAAAAGCTACGAGCAGTACTTC.

This chain connects TRBV24-1 to TRBJ2-5; 10 bases map to TRBD1. J lost 5 bases, V lost 4 bases, and 9 bases had no gene match. The CDR3 loop spans 16 amino acids. CDR1 is KGHDR, CDR2 SFDVKD, per germline. The CDR3 DNA reads TGTGCCACCAGTGACCTGGGACAGGGGTCGGGGGAGACCCAGTACTTC. Protein sequence: CATSDLGQGSGETQYF.

The V call is TRBV12-5, the J call TRBJ2-3; either TRBD1 or TRBD2 may supply D (5 bases each). CDR1 is LGHNT and CDR2 is FRNRAP in the germline V gene. V dropped 4 bases and J dropped 2 bases, with 13 bases sitting between them. The CDR3 loop spans 15 amino acids. As DNA, the CDR3 is TGTGCTAGTGGTTACTCGACAGACTACACAGATACGCAGTATTTT. Translating it yields CASGYSTDYTDTQYF. Supplemented by reference TRBV12-5 and TRBJ2-3, the full variable domain reads DARVTQTPRHKVTEMGQEVTMRCQPILGHNTVFWYRQTMMQGLELLAYFRNRAPLDDSGMPKDRFSAEMPDATLATLKIQPSEPRDSAVYFCASGYSTDYTDTQYFGPGTRLTVL.

The J gene is TRBJ2-1, the V gene TRBV30; D perhaps matches TRBD1 (6 bases). CDR1 is GTSNPN, CDR2 SVGIG, per germline (reference sequence). This CDR3 is built from 11 residues. With 4 bases removed from V and 10 bases from J, the gap between germline ends came to 11 bases. The chain's CDR3 is CAWTGEGEQFF. Here the CDR3 DNA reads TGTGCCTGGACAGGGGAAGGAGAGCAGTTCTTC.

V gene TRBV20-1 combines with J gene TRBJ2-3, with TRBD2 identical over 12 bases. The CDR3 has 15 amino acids. V was clipped by 1 base and J by 5 bases; unmatched bases: 4. Germline-derived CDR1 and CDR2 are DFQATT and SNEGSKA (reference sequence). The CDR3: CSARGTSGKKDTQYF. CDR3 nucleotides: TGCAGTGCTAGAGGGACTAGCGGGAAGAAAGATACGCAGTATTTT.

V and J are TRBV7-2 and TRBJ2-7; 12 bases fit TRBD2. The germline gives CDR1 SGHTA, CDR2 FQGNSA. Trimming cost V 2 bases and J 10 bases; bases outside gene matches: 12. The CDR3 has 16 amino acids. Here the CDR3 DNA reads TGTGCCAGCAGCTTATTCTCGACTAGCGGGGGCAGTGTCCAGTACTTC. Translated, it gives CASSLFSTSGGSVQYF. Together with reference TRBV7-2 and TRBJ2-7, the CDR3 gives the full variable domain: GAGVSQSPSNKVTEKGKDVELRCDPISGHTALYWYRQSLGQGLEFLIYFQGNSAPDKSGLPSDRFSAERTGGSVSTLTIQRTQQEDSAVYLCASSLFSTSGGSVQYFGPGTRLTVT.

The V gene is TRBV2, the J gene TRBJ2-3; D not resolved. Germline V lookup: CDR1 SNHLY, CDR2 FYNNEI. V lost 5 bases to trimming and J lost 1 base, with 16 bases between them. This CDR3 comprises 16 residues. The CDR3 DNA is TGTGCCAGCAGTCTATCACGGACCATCGGCACAGATACGCAGTATTTT. It is translated as CASSLSRTIGTDTQYF.

The chain is built from TRBV27 and TRBJ2-7, with 10 nucleotides matching TRBD2. The DNA matches TRBJ2-5 better at its end, which makes the J call doubtful. This CDR3 comprises 18 residues. Germline assignment: CDR1 MNHEY and CDR2 SMNVEV (reference sequence). In DNA form, the CDR3 reads TGTGCCAGCAGTTTATCACGGGCTAGCGGGAGTATTAGAGAGACCCAGTACTTC. Translating it yields CASSLSRASGSIRETQYF.

The V gene is TRBV9, the J gene TRBJ1-1; tentatively, D is TRBD1 (6 bases). The CDR3 covers 17 residues. V lost 1 base to trimming and J lost 0 bases, with 16 bases between them. Germline V CDR1 and CDR2: SGDLS, YYNGEE. The CDR3 region has the DNA TGTGCCAGCAGCGTAACCGGGGGCGGAACAATGAACACTGAAGCTTTCTTT. This sequence encodes CASSVTGGGTMNTEAFF. Filled out from reference TRBV9 and TRBJ1-1, the complete variable domain reads DSGVTQTPKHLITATGQRVTLRCSPRSGDLSVYWYQQSLDQGLQFLIQYYNGEERAKGNILERFSAQQFPDLHSELNLSSLELGDSALYFCASSVTGGGTMNTEAFFGQGTRLTVV.

This clonotype was recorded a few times. The chain couples TRBV11-1 to TRBJ2-3; TRBD1 aligns across 12 bases. Looked up from germline, CDR1 is SGHAT and CDR2 is FQDESV (reference sequence). The CDR3 runs to 17 residues. V was pared by 4 bases and J by 3 bases, with 8 bases of the junction left unmatched. Here the CDR3 DNA reads TGTGCCAGCAGCTCTGAGGGACAGGGGGCTAATACAGATACGCAGTATTTT. Encoded protein: CASSSEGQGANTDTQYF. Based on the CDR3 plus reference TRBV11-1 and TRBJ2-3, the full variable domain is EAEVAQSPRYKITEKSQAVAFWCDPISGHATLYWYRQILGQGPELLVQFQDESVVDDSQLPKDRFSAERLKGVDSTLKIQPAELGDSAMYLCASSSEGQGANTDTQYFGPGTRLTVL.

In its sample, this clonotype was seen many times. V usage is TRBV7-2 and J usage is TRBJ2-3, with D maybe TRBD1 (5 bases). The germline V gene encodes CDR1 SGHTA and CDR2 FQGNSA. CDR3 length: 13 amino acids. The V end lost 5 bases, the J end lost 2 bases, and 8 bases lay between the germline ends. In DNA form, the CDR3 reads TGTGCCAGCAGCAGACAGATCACAGATACGCAGTATTTT. This codes for CASSRQITDTQYF.

This clonotype showed up just a few times. The chain uses TRBV10-1 and TRBJ2-7; D not certain. V lost 4 bases and J 0 bases, leaving 13 bases between the germline ends. The germline gives CDR1 WNHNN, CDR2 SYGVQD (reference sequence). The CDR3 totals 15 residues. CDR3 nucleotide sequence: TGCGCCAGCAGTGTGGCGACCACCCGCTCCTACGAGCAGTACTTC. This sequence encodes CASSVATTRSYEQYF.

This rearrangement joins TRBV11-3 to TRBJ2-1; 10 bases align to TRBD1. This CDR3 contains 15 residues. Germline lookup yields CDR1 SGHNT and CDR2 YENEEA. Trimming took 5 bases from V and 3 from J; bases not matched to a gene: 4. The CDR3 DNA sequence: TGTGCCAGCAGCCCAGGGACAGGGGACTACAATGAGCAGTTCTTC. It translates to CASSPGTGDYNEQFF.

The V call is TRBV7-2, the J call TRBJ1-1; 7 nucleotides align to TRBD1. Germline assignment: CDR1 SGHTA and CDR2 FQGNSA. V shed 5 bases and J 0 bases; nucleotides not matched to a gene: 12. This CDR3 is 17 amino acids long. DNA for the CDR3: TGTGCCAGCAGCCGTCCCCGGGACAGCCCCATGAACACTGAAGCTTTCTTT. Translating gives CASSRPRDSPMNTEAFF.